A single sample gave rise to the 8 T cell receptor beta chains below, sequenced in a study of T cell clonality in common variable immunodeficiency. Profiling relied on immunoSEQ multiplex PCR, and the TCRdb table lists in-frame clones only, not all of them. The repertoire consists of 45,000 to 55,000 clones, none detected only once. Input material: peripheral blood mononuclear cells. These receptors came from a person aged 18 to 70 in good health.

This clone was detected many times. The CDR3 end falls 3 residues outside the read, so it is completed with the germline J gene. The chain couples TRBV10-3 to TRBJ2-1, with D possibly TRBD2 on 6 matching bases. Looked up from germline, CDR1 is ENHRY and CDR2 is SYGVKD. V lost 4 bases, J lost 7 bases, and 11 bases lay in between. This CDR3 has 13 amino acids. The CDR3 reads CAISATSPNEQFF. The sequenced CDR3 bases are TGTGCCATCAGTGCCACTAGCCCGAATGAG.

This clone occurred many times. The CDR3 end is not reached by the read, which stops 3 residues before it; the germline J gene fills it in. The chain is built from TRBV20-1 and TRBJ2-1, with 11 bases aligning to TRBD2. Germline loops: CDR1 DFQATT, CDR2 SNEGSKA (reference sequence). This CDR3 is 16 amino acids long. With 3 bases clipped from V and 7 bases from J, the junction kept 11 bases outside the gene matches. The DNA read from the CDR3 is TGCAGTGCTAGGGACGCTAGCGGGAGGTCTCTAAATGAG. It yields the protein CSARDASGRSLNE. The CDR3 in full is CSARDASGRSLNEQFF.

This clone occurred many times. From the germline J gene comes the end of the CDR3, since the read stops 3 residues before it. J is TRBJ2-7 and V is TRBV7-6; TRBD2 matches 8 bases. The CDR3 contains 14 residues. CDR1 and CDR2 from the germline V gene are SGHVS and FNYEAQ. The J segment lost 3 bases and the V segment lost 5 bases, leaving 6 bases of the junction unmatched. The CDR3 bases that were read are TGTGCCAGCAGCCGGGGGGGACAAAGCTACGAG. Translating gives CASSRGGQSYE. Given in full, the CDR3 is CASSRGGQSYEQYF.

This clone showed up many times. The read is 3 residues too short to cover the CDR3 end, so that end is filled in from the germline J gene. V gene TRBV30 combines with J gene TRBJ2-3, with 11 bases identical to TRBD2. This CDR3 has 16 residues. Germline V lookup: CDR1 GTSNPN, CDR2 SVGIG (reference sequence). Unmatched junction bases numbered 5, after V lost 1 base and J lost 2 bases. This CDR3 is CAWSALLAGDTDTQYF. The DNA read from the CDR3 is TGTGCCTGGAGTGCCCTACTAGCGGGAGACACAGATACG.

This clone is medium-sized (0.01 to 0.1%) in the sample. The read falls 3 residues short of the CDR3 end, and the missing part is taken from the germline J gene. The V call is TRBV20-1, the J call TRBJ2-3; 9 positions match TRBD2. The CDR3 spans 14 residues. Germline loops: CDR1 DFQATT, CDR2 SNEGSKA (reference sequence). J gave up 6 bases and V 5 bases, and 9 bases lay outside the gene matches. CDR3 DNA, as far as it was read: TGCAGTGCTCCTACTAGCGGGCTTATTGATACG. Translated: CSAPTSGLIDT. Given in full, the CDR3 is CSAPTSGLIDTQYF.

About this clone itself: The DNA ends 3 residues before the CDR3 does, and the rest of the CDR3 is filled in from the germline J gene. The chain carries TRBV11-2 and TRBJ2-7, with D possibly being TRBD2 (6 bases). Per the germline V gene, CDR1 is SGHAT and CDR2 is FQNNGV. Trimming removed 5 bases at V and 2 bases at J, with 16 bases between. The CDR3 contains 15 residues. CDR3 protein: CASSTGGTGAYEQYF. Partial CDR3 DNA: TGTGCCAGCAGCACCGGAGGTACGGGGGCCTACGAG.

This clone was seen ten or more times. The read ends 3 residues before the CDR3 terminus; that terminus is restored from the germline J gene. This sequence joins TRBV19 and TRBJ2-2; D possibly corresponds to TRBD1 (5 bases). The length of the CDR3 is 15 residues. V was shortened by 3 bases and J by 5 bases, with 13 bases between the two germline ends. From germline, CDR1 is LNHDA and CDR2 SQIVND (reference sequence). Incomplete CDR3 DNA: TGTGCCAGTAGTATTGGTGGGGCGGAAACCGGGGAG. Its protein product is CASSIGGAETGE. The entire CDR3 sequence reads CASSIGGAETGELFF.

This clone was recorded many times. The read finishes 3 residues shy of the CDR3 end, and the germline J gene is used to complete it. The chain links TRBV7-6 to TRBJ1-1; TRBD1 aligns across 9 bases. The germline V gene encodes CDR1 SGHVS and CDR2 FNYEAQ. The V gene end was trimmed by 3 bases and the J gene end by 7 bases; junction bases not matched to a gene: 3. The CDR3 covers 13 residues. The CDR3 loop is CASSFRQGDEAFF. CDR3 DNA, as far as it was read: TGTGCCAGCAGCTTCCGACAGGGGGATGAA.